The clone carrying this TCR beta chain was recorded only once. This entry is derived from a study of blood T cells in healthy people across ages. The draw of peripheral blood yielded roughly 9.4 milliliters from each donor. Isolated PBMCs totaled at least 6.5 million in each sample. Primers used in a second PCR of roughly 6 to 12 cycles were a sample-barcoded 5' primer and a J-beta primer mix. TCRdb independently ran MiXCR on the 5' RACE reads; one entry per CDR3 protein. The sample shows 780,000 or so distinct CDR3 sequences, roughly three fifths of them seen only once. The receptor's source is a man aged 40-55 years in good health. Sequences were obtained from blood.

The CDR3 is CASRTQGLRQFF. The CDR3 DNA follows: TGTGCCAGCAGGACACAGGGTCTACGGCAGTTCTTC. The chain combines TRBV6-2 or TRBV6-3 with TRBJ2-1, with D maybe TRBD1 (6 bases). Per germline, CDR1 MNHEY and CDR2 SVGEGT. V lost 6 bases, J lost 12 bases, and 15 bases lay in between. This CDR3 region has 12 residues.